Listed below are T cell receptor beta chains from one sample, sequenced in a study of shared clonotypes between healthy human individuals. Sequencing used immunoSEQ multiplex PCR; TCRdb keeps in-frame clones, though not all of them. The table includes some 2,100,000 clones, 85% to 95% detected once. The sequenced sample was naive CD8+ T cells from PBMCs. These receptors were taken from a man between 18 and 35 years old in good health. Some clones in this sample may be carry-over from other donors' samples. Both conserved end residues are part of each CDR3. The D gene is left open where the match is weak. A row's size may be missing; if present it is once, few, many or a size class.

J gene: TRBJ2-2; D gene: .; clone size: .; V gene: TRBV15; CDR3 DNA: TGTGCCACCAGCAGCCCCGTGGGCTCCCCCGGCACCGGGGAGCTGTTTTTT; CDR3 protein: CATSSPVGSPGTGELFF
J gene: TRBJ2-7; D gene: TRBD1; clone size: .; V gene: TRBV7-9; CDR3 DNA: TGTGCCAGCAGCTTTGACAGGGTCGACGAGCAGTACTTC; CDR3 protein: CASSFDRVDEQYF
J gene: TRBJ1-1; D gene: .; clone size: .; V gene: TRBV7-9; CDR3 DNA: TGTGCCAGCAGCTCGGGTCAGAATGAAGCTTTCTTT; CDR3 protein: CASSSGQNEAFF
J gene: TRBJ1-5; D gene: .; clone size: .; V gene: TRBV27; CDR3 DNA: TGTGCCAGCAGTCTTTACCCCATTGGGCAGGGAGGCAATCAGCCCCAGCATTTT; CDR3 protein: CASSLYPIGQGGNQPQHF
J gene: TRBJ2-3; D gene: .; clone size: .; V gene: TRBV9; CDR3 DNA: TGTGCCAGCAGCTCAGACGGCGGGCCAAACACAGATACGCAGTATTTT; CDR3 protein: CASSSDGGPNTDTQYF
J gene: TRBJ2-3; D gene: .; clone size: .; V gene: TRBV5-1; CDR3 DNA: TGCGCCAGCAGACCAGGTTACACAGATACGCAGTATTTT; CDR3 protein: CASRPGYTDTQYF
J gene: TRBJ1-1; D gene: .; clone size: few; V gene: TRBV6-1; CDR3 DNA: TGTGCCAGCAGGAGGACAGTTCCGCCTGAAGCTTTCTTT; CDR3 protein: CASRRTVPPEAFF
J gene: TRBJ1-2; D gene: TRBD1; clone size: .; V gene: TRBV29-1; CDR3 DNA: TGCAGCGTCCTGACAGGGGAGAACTATGGCTACACCTTC; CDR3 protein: CSVLTGENYGYTF
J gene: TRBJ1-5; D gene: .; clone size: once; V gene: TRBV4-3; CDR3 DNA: TGCGCCAGCAGCCAAGATCCCAGCAATCAGCCCCAGCATTTT; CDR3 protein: CASSQDPSNQPQHF
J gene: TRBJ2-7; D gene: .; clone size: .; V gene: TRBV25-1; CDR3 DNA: TGTGCCAGCAGTGTAGGGGACGAGCAGTACTTC; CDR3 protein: CASSVGDEQYF
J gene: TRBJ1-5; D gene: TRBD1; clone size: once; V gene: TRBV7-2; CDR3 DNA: TGTGCCAGCAGCAGACCCGGGTGGCAGGGGGGCCATAGCAATCAGCCCCAGCATTTT; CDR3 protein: CASSRPGWQGGHSNQPQHF
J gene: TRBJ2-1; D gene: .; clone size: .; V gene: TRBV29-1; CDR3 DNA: TGCAGCGGAGTCCTAAACGGAAATGAGCAGTTCTTC; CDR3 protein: CSGVLNGNEQFF
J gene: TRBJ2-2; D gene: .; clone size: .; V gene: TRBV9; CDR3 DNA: TGTGCCAGCAGCGTGACAAACACCGGGGAGCTGTTTTTT; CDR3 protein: CASSVTNTGELFF
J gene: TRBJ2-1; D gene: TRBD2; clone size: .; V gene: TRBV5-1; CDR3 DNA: TGCGCCAGCAGCTTGGGCCTAGCGGGAGTGCTCTACAATGAGCAGTTCTTC; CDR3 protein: CASSLGLAGVLYNEQFF
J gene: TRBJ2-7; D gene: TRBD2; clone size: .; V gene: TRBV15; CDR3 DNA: TGTGCCACCAGCAGCGTACAGGCCGGGACTAGCTCTGGCGAGCAGTACTTC; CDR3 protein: CATSSVQAGTSSGEQYF
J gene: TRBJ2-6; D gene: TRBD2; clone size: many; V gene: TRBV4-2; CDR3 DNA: TGTGCCAGCAGCCTTTTGTTCGTACTAGCGGGAGTATCCGGGGCCAACGTCCTGACTTTC; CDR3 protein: CASSLLFVLAGVSGANVLTF
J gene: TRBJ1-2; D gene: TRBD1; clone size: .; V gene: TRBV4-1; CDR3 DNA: TGCGCCAGCAGCCAAGGGACAGGGGAGGGATATGGCTACACCTTC; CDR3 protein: CASSQGTGEGYGYTF
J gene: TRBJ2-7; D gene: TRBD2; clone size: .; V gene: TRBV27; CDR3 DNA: TGTGCCAGCAGTTCCTGGACTAGCGGGAGGTACGAGCAGTACTTC; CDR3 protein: CASSSWTSGRYEQYF
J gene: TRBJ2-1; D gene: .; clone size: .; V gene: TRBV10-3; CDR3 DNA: TGTGCCATCAGTCCGGGAAGGGGAAATGAGCAGTTCTTC; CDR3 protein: CAISPGRGNEQFF
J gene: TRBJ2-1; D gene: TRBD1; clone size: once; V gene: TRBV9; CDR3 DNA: TGTGCCAGCAGCGACGACCGGCAGGGGGCTGTGAATGAGCAGTTCTTC; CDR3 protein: CASSDDRQGAVNEQFF
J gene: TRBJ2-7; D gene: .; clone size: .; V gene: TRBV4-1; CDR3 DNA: TGCGCCAGCAGCCAAGATTACGGACTGTCCTACGAGCAGTACTTC; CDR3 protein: CASSQDYGLSYEQYF
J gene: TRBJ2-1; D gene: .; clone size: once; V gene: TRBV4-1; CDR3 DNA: TGCGCCAGCAGCCAAACTTTCACGAGGGAGATTGAGCAGTTCTTC; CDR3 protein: CASSQTFTREIEQFF